The 18 T cell receptor beta chains reported below all come from one sample, sequenced in a study of blood T cell repertoires in COVID-19. The method was immunoSEQ multiplex PCR; TCRdb's version includes in-frame clones alone and lacks a portion of them. Of 200,000 or so clones in the sample, 85% to 90% were seen once. Sample: PBMCs or T cells enriched from blood (not recorded which). These TCRs come from a woman aged 18-29 years in a cohort exposed to, infected with or recovered from COVID-19 (not recorded which).

V and J are TRBV9 and TRBJ2-2; D is unresolved. The germline gives CDR1 SGDLS, CDR2 YYNGEE. V was clipped by 3 bases and J by 8 bases, with 11 bases between them. The CDR3 is 13 residues long. The CDR3 here is CASSAVLEGELFF. DNA for the CDR3: TGTGCCAGCAGCGCCGTTTTAGAAGGGGAGCTGTTTTTT.

This chain links TRBV6-5 with TRBJ1-6; no clear D. Germline-derived CDR1 and CDR2 are MNHEY and SVGAGI. Trimming cost V 3 bases and J 6 bases, with 15 bases left between them. The CDR3 is 16 amino acids. The CDR3 nucleotides read TGTGCCAGCAGTTATCTTAGCCCCCTGACTAATTCACCCCTCCACTTT. Its protein is CASSYLSPLTNSPLHF.

This clone came up a few times. The genes are TRBV4-1 and TRBJ1-1; 8 positions match TRBD1. The germline V gene has CDR1 MGHRA and CDR2 YSYEKL. The CDR3 has 13 amino acids. V shed 5 bases, J shed 5 bases, and the junction held 4 bases outside the gene matches. CDR3 DNA: TGCGCCAGCAGCACACAGGGGGGGACTGAAGCTTTCTTT. Its protein product is CASSTQGGTEAFF.

The chain carries TRBV12-3 or TRBV12-4 and TRBJ2-5, with 8 bases lining up with TRBD1. The trim removed 6 bases at V and 5 bases at J, leaving 5 bases unmatched. The CDR3 loop spans 13 amino acids. The CDR3 DNA follows: TGTGCCAGCAGACTGGACAGGGCGGAGACCCAGTACTTC. This codes for CASRLDRAETQYF.

This clone was observed at least ten times. Sequence at one end of the junction differs from germline and may be a read error. The chain joins TRBV14 to TRBJ1-2; D unresolved. The CDR3 spans 11 residues. CDR1 is SGHDN, CDR2 FVKESK, per germline. DNA of the CDR3: TGTGCCAGCAGCCAAGAATCCGGGTCCTACTTC. Its translation: CASSQESGSYF.

This clone has only a few counts. CDR3 in amino acids: CASSQGRRESGYEQYF. The CDR3 DNA is TGCGCCAGCAGCCAAGGGAGGCGGGAGTCAGGCTACGAGCAGTACTTC. The rearrangement joins TRBV4-1 to TRBJ2-7; 7 bases fit TRBD2. This CDR3 region has 16 residues. The junction had 9 bases not matched to a gene; V was cut back by 1 base and J by 3 bases. Germline V gene lookup returns CDR1 MGHRA and CDR2 YSYEKL.

The chain links TRBV2 to TRBJ2-5; 10 bases fit TRBD2. The length of the CDR3 is 15 residues. The trim removed 11 bases at V and 3 bases at J, leaving 12 bases unmatched. Germline values: CDR1 SNHLY, CDR2 FYNNEI. The DNA of the CDR3 is TGTGCCCCCACCCCAGTAGCGGGAGGTGAAGAGACCCAGTACTTC. Its translation is CAPTPVAGGEETQYF.

CDR3 residues: CASSQEGILNTEAFF. As DNA, the CDR3 is TGCGCCAGCAGCCAAGAGGGCATATTGAACACTGAAGCTTTCTTT. The rearrangement links TRBV4-1 to TRBJ1-1, with unresolved D. Germline CDR1 and CDR2: MGHRA and YSYEKL. The CDR3 is made up of 15 amino acids. V gave up 0 bases and J gave up 0 bases, with 8 bases separating them.

The V and J genes are TRBV5-6 and TRBJ1-5; 10 bases are shared with TRBD1. Germline lookup yields CDR1 SGHDT and CDR2 YYEEEE. J was trimmed by 5 bases and V by 3 bases; bases with no gene match: 5. CDR3 size: 15 residues. In DNA form, the CDR3 reads TGTGCCAGCAGCTCGACAGGGGGCTCGGATCAGCCCCAGCATTTT. This gives the protein CASSSTGGSDQPQHF. Full variable domain (rest looked up from reference TRBV5-6 and TRBJ1-5): DAGVTQSPTHLIKTRGQQVTLRCSPKSGHDTVSWYQQALGQGPQFIFQYYEEEERQRGNFPDRFSGHQFPNYSSELNVNALLLGDSALYLCASSSTGGSDQPQHFGDGTRLSIL.

The CDR3 is CASSQVVTDNEQFF. As DNA, the CDR3 is TGTGCCAGCAGCCAAGTGGTGACAGACAATGAGCAGTTCTTC. The gene calls are TRBV4-2 and TRBJ2-1; possible D gene TRBD1, 5 bases. CDR1 and CDR2 from the germline V gene are LGHNA and YNFKEQ. Trimming shortened V by 1 base and J by 5 bases, and 9 bases separated the two germline ends. CDR3 length: 14 residues.

The chain uses TRBV7-8 and TRBJ1-2; D gene uncertain. The CDR3 is 15 residues long. V was pared by 1 base and J by 2 bases, with 11 bases between. In germline, CDR1 is SGHVS, CDR2 FQNEAQ. CDR3 sequence reads: CASSLGGSVNYGYTF. In DNA, the CDR3 is TGTGCCAGCAGCTTAGGGGGTAGCGTGAACTATGGCTACACCTTC. Supplemented by reference TRBV7-8 and TRBJ1-2, the full variable domain reads GAGVSQSPRYKVAKRGQDVALRCDPISGHVSLFWYQQALGQGPEFLTYFQNEAQLDKSGLPSDRFFAERPEGSVSTLKIQRTQQEDSAVYLCASSLGGSVNYGYTFGSGTRLTVV.

The genes are TRBV11-3 and TRBJ2-7, with 7 positions matching TRBD1. The CDR3 extends over 14 amino acids. The trim removed 2 bases at V and 3 bases at J, leaving 4 bases unmatched. Germline CDR1 reads SGHNT; CDR2 reads YENEEA. The CDR3 DNA follows: TGTGCCAGCAGCTTACCCGGACAGGTCTACGAGCAGTACTTC. It yields the protein CASSLPGQVYEQYF.

The chain combines TRBV7-8 with TRBJ2-7; 10 nucleotides line up with TRBD1. Germline trimming cut 3 bases from V and 1 base from J; bases unmatched to any gene: 6. Germline assignment: CDR1 SGHVS and CDR2 FQNEAQ. The CDR3 loop spans 16 amino acids. The CDR3 DNA reads as TGTGCCAGCAGCTTCCCGGACAGGGGGGGGTCCTACGAGCAGTACTTC. Protein: CASSFPDRGGSYEQYF. The complete variable domain, with remaining parts taken from reference TRBV7-8 and TRBJ2-7, reads GAGVSQSPRYKVAKRGQDVALRCDPISGHVSLFWYQQALGQGPEFLTYFQNEAQLDKSGLPSDRFFAERPEGSVSTLKIQRTQQEDSAVYLCASSFPDRGGSYEQYFGPGTRLTVT.

This clone appeared once. The chain employs TRBV3-1 (or the pseudogene TRBV3-2) and TRBJ2-5, with TRBD1 matching 7 bases. Germline assignment: CDR1 LGHDT and CDR2 YNNKEL (reference sequence). The CDR3 covers 14 residues. With V trimmed by 3 bases and J by 4 bases, 5 bases remained unmatched. The CDR3 nucleotides are TGTGCCAGCAGCCAGGCTTCAGGGGGAGAGACCCAGTACTTC. Its protein product is CASSQASGGETQYF.

The chain recombines TRBV7-8 with TRBJ1-5; 9 positions match TRBD1. Trimming took 1 base from V and 7 from J; bases not matched to a gene: 11. The germline gives CDR1 SGHVS, CDR2 FQNEAQ. The CDR3 length is 17 residues. CDR3 nucleotide sequence: TGTGCCAGCAGCTTAGTAAGAGGCGGGACAGGGAGCCAGCCCCAGCATTTT. Its translation is CASSLVRGGTGSQPQHF. Supplemented by reference TRBV7-8 and TRBJ1-5, the full variable domain reads GAGVSQSPRYKVAKRGQDVALRCDPISGHVSLFWYQQALGQGPEFLTYFQNEAQLDKSGLPSDRFFAERPEGSVSTLKIQRTQQEDSAVYLCASSLVRGGTGSQPQHFGDGTRLSIL.

This sequence joins TRBV11-2 and TRBJ1-2, with a possible D match to TRBD1 (6 bases). Trimming cost V 3 bases and J 6 bases, with 11 bases left between them. Germline CDR1 and CDR2: SGHAT and FQNNGV. CDR3 length equals 13 residues. Written as DNA, the CDR3 is TGTGCCAGCAGCTTTGCCGGGACACATGGCTACACCTTC. Translating it yields CASSFAGTHGYTF.

This CDR3 reads CASSLGDEQYF. CDR3 coding DNA: TGCGCCAGCAGCTTGGGAGACGAGCAGTACTTC. The chain links TRBV5-1 to TRBJ2-7; unclear D gene. The ends were cut back, 0 bases at V and 5 bases at J, with 3 bases in the middle. This CDR3 spans 11 amino acids. From germline, CDR1 is SGHRS and CDR2 YFSETQ.

The V gene is TRBV6-2 or TRBV6-3, the J gene TRBJ2-4; 9 bases line up with TRBD2. Germline V gene lookup returns CDR1 MNHEY and CDR2 SVGEGT. Germline trimming cut 2 bases from V and 5 bases from J; bases unmatched to any gene: 7. The CDR3 is 16 amino acids. The CDR3 protein is CASSYQPASGENIQYF. The CDR3 bases are TGTGCCAGCAGTTACCAACCCGCTAGCGGGGAAAACATTCAGTACTTC.